This T cell receptor beta chain emerged from a study of regulatory T cells in long-lasting Graves disease. Arm-PCR with iRepertoire HTBI primers amplified the CDR3 regions for these TCR beta libraries. One entry per CDR3 protein, called by TCRdb with MiXCR from the multiplex PCR reads. The sample yields 200,000 to 250,000 distinct CDR3 sequences, approximately 18% seen once. Time point described: newly diagnosed GD, antithyroid drugs for less than 3 months. From PBMCs, RNA was extracted and then used to make the TCR library. Blood from the periphery, about 9 milliliters in all, was drawn into EDTA tubes. There are many counts of this clonotype. This sample was shared with a second study, whose subject was T cells in Graves' hyperthyroidism and ophthalmopathy. That source reports: In making diagnoses, clinical symptoms, serum thyroxine and TRAb, thyroid ultrasound and orbital computed tomography were all used. The study used the HTBI primer set for a first-round RT-PCR of the TCR CDR3.

Sequenced here: peripheral blood mononuclear cells (PBMCs), sampled at new diagnosis, from a patient treated with antithyroid drugs. The source of this sequence is a woman aged 30 to 39 with Graves disease.

CDR3 sequence: CATSDGGTGGQETQYF. CDR3 DNA: TGTGCCACCAGTGATGGGGGGACAGGGGGCCAAGAGACCCAGTACTTC. The V call is TRBV24-1, the J call TRBJ2-5; TRBD1 matches at 11 bases. The germline V gene has CDR1 KGHDR and CDR2 SFDVKD. Trimming removed 3 bases from V and 1 base from J; junction bases left unmatched: 3. This CDR3 is built from 16 residues.